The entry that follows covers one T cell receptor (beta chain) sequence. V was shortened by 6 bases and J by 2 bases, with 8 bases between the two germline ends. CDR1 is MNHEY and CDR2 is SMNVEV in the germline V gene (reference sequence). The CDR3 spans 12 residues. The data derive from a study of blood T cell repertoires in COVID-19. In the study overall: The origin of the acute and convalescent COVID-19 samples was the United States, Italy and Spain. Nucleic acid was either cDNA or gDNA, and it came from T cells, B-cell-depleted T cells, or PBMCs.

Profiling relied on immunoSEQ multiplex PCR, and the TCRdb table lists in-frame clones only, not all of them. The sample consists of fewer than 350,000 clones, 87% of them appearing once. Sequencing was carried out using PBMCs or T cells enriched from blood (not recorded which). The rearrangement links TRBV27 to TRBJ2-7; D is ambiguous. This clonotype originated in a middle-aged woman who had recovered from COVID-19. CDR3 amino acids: CASRAAAYEQYF. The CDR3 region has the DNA TGTGCCAGCAGGGCGGCCGCCTACGAGCAGTACTTC.